This is a list of T cell receptor beta chains from one sample in a study of blood T cell repertoires in COVID-19. Clones were sequenced by immunoSEQ multiplex PCR, and TCRdb holds only the in-frame ones, with some missing. The repertoire has roughly 42,000 clones, roughly 85% of them found once; the top ten carry 13%. Sequenced sample: peripheral blood. The origin of the receptors is a woman aged 70-85 years in a cohort sampled during active COVID-19. Each CDR3 is given with its conserved first and last residue. A D gene is named only where the DNA matches it firmly. Clone size, where shown, is once, few, many, or a class for clones that have expanded.

v_gene,abundance,j_gene,d_gene,CDR3nt,CDR3aa
TRBV3-1/TRBV3-2,-,TRBJ2-1,TRBD1,TGTGCCAGCAGCCAAGTCACCCGGACAGGGGGCGGTGGCTACAATGAGCAGTTCTTC,CASSQVTRTGGGGYNEQFF
TRBV6-5,-,TRBJ2-1,-,TGTGCCAGCACCCCTCCGGGAGTGATCAATGAGCAGTTCTTC,CASTPPGVINEQFF
TRBV6-4,-,TRBJ2-3,TRBD2,TGTGCCAGCAGTGATGCGGGAGGGGCAGATACGCAGTATTTT,CASSDAGGADTQYF
TRBV7-3,-,TRBJ2-1,-,TGTGCCAGCAGCCCACAGGGTTTTGCCTCCTACAATGAGCAGTTCTTC,CASSPQGFASYNEQFF
TRBV6-2/TRBV6-3,-,TRBJ2-2,TRBD2,TGTGCCAGCAGTTACTCGAGAGAGCGGGAGAACCCCCCCGGGGAGCTGTTTTTT,CASSYSRERENPPGELFF
TRBV30,-,TRBJ2-5,-,TGTGCCTGGAGGAAAGACAGGCAAGAGACCCAGTACTTC,CAWRKDRQETQYF
TRBV11-2,-,TRBJ2-2,-,TGTGCCAGCACCGAGGTGAACACCGGGGAGCTGTTTTTT,CASTEVNTGELFF
TRBV30,-,TRBJ1-4,-,TGTGCCTGGAGTGTACGGAGGGGTGGGGAAAAACTGTTTTTT,CAWSVRRGGEKLFF
TRBV2,-,TRBJ2-1,TRBD2,TGTGCCAGCGTGAAAAGCGGGACTAGACTGAATGAGCAGTTCTTC,CASVKSGTRLNEQFF
TRBV7-2,few,TRBJ2-7,-,TGTGCCAGCAGCTTAGCGACGGGACACTCCTACGAGCAGTACTTC,CASSLATGHSYEQYF
TRBV6-5,-,TRBJ1-4,TRBD1,TGTGCCAGCAGTTACTCGAGGGGACAGGGGGGGGAAAAACTGTTTTTT,CASSYSRGQGGEKLFF
TRBV28,-,TRBJ2-6,-,TGTGCCAGCAGGTACACGGGCTCTGGGGCCAACGTCCTGACTTTC,CASRYTGSGANVLTF
TRBV28,-,TRBJ1-4,TRBD1,TGTGCCAGCAGTTTGACAGGGGGGTATGAAAAACTGTTTTTT,CASSLTGGYEKLFF
TRBV5-4,-,TRBJ2-3,-,TGTGCCAGCAGCTCTCGTAGCGGAGCCACAGATACGCAGTATTTT,CASSSRSGATDTQYF
TRBV28,-,TRBJ1-4,TRBD1,TGTGCCAGCAGTGGGACAGTCACAACTAATGAAAAACTGTTTTTT,CASSGTVTTNEKLFF
TRBV6-6,-,TRBJ2-7,-,TGTGCCAGCAGTTACTCGAGGCAGACCTACGAGCAGTACTTC,CASSYSRQTYEQYF
TRBV28,-,TRBJ2-1,-,TGTGCCAGCAGTTTATCGGGGGGCGCAGTCGATGAGCAGTTCTTC,CASSLSGGAVDEQFF
TRBV5-4,once,TRBJ2-7,TRBD2,TGTGCCAGCAGCCCCGGCGGGCTAGCGGGAGTGTCTCGTGGGGAGCAGTACTTC,CASSPGGLAGVSRGEQYF
TRBV12-5,-,TRBJ2-1,TRBD2,TGTGCTAGTGGACCAACTAGCGGGAGGGACAATGAGCAGTTCTTC,CASGPTSGRDNEQFF
TRBV28,once,TRBJ2-2,-,TGTGCCAGCAGTTCCCCGGGGAGCGGCGGGGAGCTGTTTTTT,CASSSPGSGGELFF
TRBV5-1,-,TRBJ2-6,TRBD1,TGCGCCAGCAGCTTGGGACAGGGGTTTCCGTCTGGGGCCAACGTCCTGACTTTC,CASSLGQGFPSGANVLTF
TRBV29-1,-,TRBJ2-3,TRBD2,TGCAGCGTTGAGGTTAATGCGGGGGTCGTCATGAATACGCAGTATTTT,CSVEVNAGVVMNTQYF
TRBV18,once,TRBJ2-1,TRBD2,TGTGCCGGAACTAGCGGGACCTCCAATGAGCAGTTCTTC,CAGTSGTSNEQFF
TRBV7-9,once,TRBJ2-5,TRBD2,TGTGCCAGCAGCACACTAGCGGGAGAAGAGACCCAGTACTTC,CASSTLAGEETQYF
TRBV9,medium-sized,TRBJ2-1,-,TGTGCCAGCAGCGGAAGCGGGCAAAACAATGAGCAGTTCTTC,CASSGSGQNNEQFF
TRBV5-5,-,TRBJ2-6,-,TGTGCCAGCACCCTACAGGGGGGGTCTGGGGCCAACGTCCTGACTTTC,CASTLQGGSGANVLTF
TRBV7-2,-,TRBJ1-5,TRBD1,TGTGCCAGCAGCTTAGGACAGGGGGGGCAGCCCCAGCATTTT,CASSLGQGGQPQHF
TRBV6-5,once,TRBJ1-3,TRBD1,TGTGCCAGCAGTTTCCAGGGGGCAAGAGGAAACACCATATATTTT,CASSFQGARGNTIYF
TRBV5-1,-,TRBJ2-7,TRBD2,TGCGCCAGCAGCCGGGGGGCAGGGGGACTAGCGGCAGTATACGAGCAGTACTTC,CASSRGAGGLAAVYEQYF
TRBV6-7,-,TRBJ2-4,-,TGTGCCAGCAGTTACTCGGCTTCCCCTTGGTCCAAAAACATTCAGTACTTC,CASSYSASPWSKNIQYF
TRBV30,-,TRBJ1-4,-,TGTGCCTGGAGTACCATCCAAGGGGGAACTAATGAAAAACTGTTTTTT,CAWSTIQGGTNEKLFF
TRBV28,-,TRBJ2-1,TRBD1,TGTGCCAGCAGTGGATCAGGGGGTGAGCAGTTCTTC,CASSGSGGEQFF
TRBV11-1,-,TRBJ1-1,-,TGTGCCAGCAGCTTCGGGGAAGGCACTGAAGCTTTCTTT,CASSFGEGTEAFF
TRBV18,-,TRBJ2-3,-,TGTGCCAGCTCACCACCGAGGACAGTCAGCACAGATACGCAGTATTTT,CASSPPRTVSTDTQYF
TRBV19,-,TRBJ1-1,TRBD1,TGTGCCAGCAGGGACAGGGGGAATGGTGAAGCTTTCTTT,CASRDRGNGEAFF
TRBV28,once,TRBJ2-7,-,TGTGCCAGCAGCGCCCATAGTGGCTCCTACGAGCAGTACTTC,CASSAHSGSYEQYF
TRBV9,-,TRBJ2-7,-,TGTGCCAGCAGCGCAGCCATGTCGGAGGGCTACGAGCAGTACTTC,CASSAAMSEGYEQYF
TRBV28,-,TRBJ1-2,-,TGTGCCAGCAGTTTAAGGGGCCCGGGCCTAGAGCGCTATGGCTACACCTTC,CASSLRGPGLERYGYTF
TRBV30,-,TRBJ2-7,TRBD1,TGTGCCTGGACCACAAAGGGGACAGGGTCCTACGAGCAGTACTTC,CAWTTKGTGSYEQYF
TRBV4-1,-,TRBJ2-1,-,TGCGCCAGCAGCCAATCCCAAGCGGCCTCCTACAATGAGCAGTTCTTC,CASSQSQAASYNEQFF
TRBV18,-,TRBJ2-3,-,TGTGCCAGCTCACCCTACGAAGGGGCGGATCGTCCAGATACGCAGTATTTT,CASSPYEGADRPDTQYF
TRBV19,-,TRBJ2-3,TRBD2,TGTGCCAGTAGTCCGGAGGGACTAGCGGGAGCGGTAGATACGCAGTATTTT,CASSPEGLAGAVDTQYF
TRBV28,-,TRBJ1-4,TRBD1,TGTGCCAGCAGTAGGACAGGTGAAAAACTGTTTTTT,CASSRTGEKLFF
TRBV29-1,-,TRBJ2-1,TRBD1,TGCAGCGGTACTTTGGGGACAGGGGGAGTCTGGTTGAACAATGAGCAGTTCTTC,CSGTLGTGGVWLNNEQFF
TRBV20-1,-,TRBJ2-2,-,TGCAGTGCTAGTCAGGGACACTTCACCGGGGAGCTGTTTTTT,CSASQGHFTGELFF
TRBV6-5,few,TRBJ2-7,-,TGTGCCAGCAGTTACTTTTCTCGGACTAAACCCTACGAGCAGTACTTC,CASSYFSRTKPYEQYF
TRBV29-1,-,TRBJ2-5,-,TGCAGCGTTGGGGGGGTCCTGGTCAAGACCCAGTACTTC,CSVGGVLVKTQYF
TRBV24-1,-,TRBJ1-2,TRBD1,TGTGCCACCAGTGATTCGGACTACAGGGGAGCTAACTATGGCTACACCTTC,CATSDSDYRGANYGYTF
TRBV2,-,TRBJ2-1,TRBD1,TGTGCCAGCAGTCTGGGACAGTCGAGGCTGTTCTTC,CASSLGQSRLFF
TRBV11-2,few,TRBJ2-7,-,TGTGCCAGCGGACTCTACGAGCAGTACTTC,CASGLYEQYF
TRBV6-6,-,TRBJ2-7,TRBD2,TGTGCCAGCAGTCCACTAGCGGGAGTTGACTACGAGCAGTACTTC,CASSPLAGVDYEQYF
TRBV23-1,-,TRBJ1-1,-,TGCGCCAGCAGTCAAGAAGTTGGGGTCCGGGGGGCGAACACTGAAGCTTTCTTT,CASSQEVGVRGANTEAFF
TRBV29-1,-,TRBJ2-1,TRBD1,TGCAGCGTTGAAGGGGACAGCCTAAATGAGCAGTTCTTC,CSVEGDSLNEQFF
TRBV28,-,TRBJ1-4,TRBD1,TGTGCCAGCAGTCCAGGACAGGGGGCCGGTGAAAAACTGTTTTTT,CASSPGQGAGEKLFF
TRBV19,-,TRBJ2-1,-,TGTGCCAGTAGTATCGCCGGGACTTCAAACAATGAGCAGTTCTTC,CASSIAGTSNNEQFF
TRBV28,-,TRBJ1-3,-,TGTGCCACCCCACCTTTCCTGTACCGGGCAGGGGATGATGAATACTGGCGGAACACCATATATTTT,CATPPFLYRAGDDEYWRNTIYF